Below, 32 T cell receptor beta chains from the same sample are listed, as sequenced in a study of T cell repertoires in cytomegalovirus infection. MiXCR was run by TCRdb on the reads, yielding one entry per CDR3 protein. The sample holds 800,000 to 950,000 distinct CDR3 sequences, over 25% seen once. These receptors have no known antigen. The input for sequencing was cultured CD8+ T cells from PBMCs, taken from culture after CMV antigen stimulation. These TCRs come from a human donor in good health (CMV status not recorded). Some clones in this sample may be carry-over from other donors' samples.

This clonotype was seen ten or more times. The rearrangement joins TRBV7-9 to TRBJ1-2; D might be TRBD1 (5 bases). The germline V gene has CDR1 SEHNR and CDR2 FQNEAQ (reference sequence). This CDR3 is 11 amino acids long. V was clipped by 11 bases and J by 4 bases, with 11 bases between them. CDR3 in DNA: TGTGCCGGAGGGACTAGCTATGGCTACACCTTC. This gives the protein CAGGTSYGYTF.

This clonotype was detected a few times. The gene calls are TRBV20-1 and TRBJ1-5, with D possibly being TRBD1 (5 bases). Germline CDR1 and CDR2: DFQATT and SNEGSKA (reference sequence). The CDR3 totals 15 residues. The V end lost 3 bases, the J end lost 5 bases, and 17 bases lay between the germline ends. The DNA for the CDR3 is TGCAGTGCTAGGTTCGCCAGGGAGACCCATCAGCCCCAGCATTTT. This sequence encodes CSARFARETHQPQHF.

The rearrangement links TRBV6-6 to TRBJ2-3; tentative D call: TRBD2 (5 bases). V lost 0 bases and J 2 bases, leaving 18 bases between the germline ends. The CDR3 has 18 residues. Germline CDR1 is MNHNY and CDR2 is SVGAGI (reference sequence). CDR3 nucleotide sequence: TGTGCCAGCAGTTACTCGATATACGGGGATCCCCCCACAGATACGCAGTATTTT. Translated: CASSYSIYGDPPTDTQYF.

This chain uses TRBV9 with TRBJ1-2; the D gene is possibly TRBD1 (5 bases). V shed 0 bases and J shed 2 bases, with 14 bases lying between them. The CDR3 runs 16 residues. Germline CDR1 reads SGDLS; CDR2 reads YYNGEE. CDR3 sequence reads: CASSVAIQGSNYGYTF. DNA of the CDR3: TGTGCCAGCAGCGTAGCTATCCAGGGATCGAACTATGGCTACACCTTC.

The V call is TRBV12-3 or TRBV12-4, the J call TRBJ2-1, with a possible D match to TRBD2 (6 bases). The CDR3 runs 14 residues. The V gene lost 3 bases and the J gene lost 7 bases, with 13 bases spanning the gap. CDR3 nucleotides: TGTGCCAGCAGTTTCGGTAGCGGAGGGAATGAGCAGTTCTTC. Protein sequence: CASSFGSGGNEQFF.

This chain uses TRBV29-1 with TRBJ2-1; 9 bases align to TRBD1. Germline CDR1 reads SQVTM; CDR2 reads ANQGSEA. The CDR3 is 15 amino acids. Unmatched junction bases numbered 14, after V lost 7 bases and J lost 7 bases. The CDR3 loop reads CSGKRRDRAINEQFF. The CDR3 nucleotides read TGCAGCGGGAAGAGGCGGGACAGGGCGATAAATGAGCAGTTCTTC.

This clonotype was seen ten or more times. This rearrangement joins TRBV7-2 to TRBJ2-3; D not resolved. Germline V gives CDR1 SGHTA, CDR2 FQGNSA. V was pared by 5 bases and J by 3 bases, with 6 bases between. This CDR3 has 12 amino acids. The CDR3 loop reads CASSPTTDTQYF. For the CDR3, the DNA is TGTGCCAGCAGCCCAACAACAGATACGCAGTATTTT.

The gene calls are TRBV19 and TRBJ1-5, with D unresolved. Germline V CDR1 and CDR2: LNHDA, SQIVND (reference sequence). V was cut by 0 bases and J by 7 bases, with 13 bases left in between. The CDR3 loop spans 15 amino acids. CDR3 sequence: CASSIDRTGRQPQHF. In DNA form, the CDR3 reads TGTGCCAGTAGTATAGATAGGACGGGTCGACAGCCCCAGCATTTT. Looking up the rest from reference TRBV19 and TRBJ1-5 gives the full variable domain: DGGITQSPKYLFRKEGQNVTLSCEQNLNHDAMYWYRQDPGQGLRLIYYSQIVNDFQKGDIAEGYSVSREKKESFPLTVTSAQKNPTAFYLCASSIDRTGRQPQHFGDGTRLSIL.

This clonotype was picked up a small number of times. This sequence joins TRBV4-1 and TRBJ2-3; D unclear. The CDR3 is 14 residues long. The germline V and J ends were trimmed by 3 bases and 2 bases, with 9 bases remaining between them. Per germline, CDR1 MGHRA and CDR2 YSYEKL. In DNA, the CDR3 is TGCGCCAGCAGCCAGGACGGGTTCACAGATACGCAGTATTTT. Encoded protein: CASSQDGFTDTQYF.

This clonotype was counted a few times. The chain has TRBV6-6 and TRBJ1-1, with D perhaps TRBD1 (5 bases). The CDR3 runs 14 residues. V dropped 1 base and J dropped 5 bases, with 11 bases sitting between them. Looked up from germline, CDR1 is MNHNY and CDR2 is SVGAGI (reference sequence). The CDR3 coding sequence is TGTGCCAGCAGTTACTTAGGCCCAGGGACTGAAGCTTTCTTT. Protein product: CASSYLGPGTEAFF.

This clonotype was recorded many times. This chain uses TRBV7-6 with TRBJ1-1; 8 bases are a match to TRBD1. The CDR3 is made up of 15 amino acids. Germline V CDR1 and CDR2: SGHVS, FNYEAQ. Trimming took 5 bases from V and 0 from J; bases not matched to a gene: 5. This CDR3 is CASSVGQGLNTEAFF. The CDR3 DNA reads TGTGCCAGCAGCGTCGGACAGGGTTTGAACACTGAAGCTTTCTTT.

The chain employs TRBV9 and TRBJ1-3; D is undetermined. Germline V gene data show CDR1 as SGDLS and CDR2 as YYNGEE. V gave up 6 bases and J gave up 6 bases, with 19 bases separating them. This CDR3 is 15 amino acids long. The CDR3 nucleotides are TGTGCCAGCACCCTGGGCAGTAGCGCCTCAAACACCATATATTTT. This translates into CASTLGSSASNTIYF.

This clonotype was picked up many times. The junction departs from germline at one end; a sequencing error may be responsible. This chain uses TRBV11-3 with TRBJ2-1; the D call may be TRBD1 or TRBD2 (6 bases each). This CDR3 is 13 amino acids long. Per germline, CDR1 SGHNT and CDR2 YENEEA. CDR3 amino acids: CASSLRGANEQFF. Written as DNA, the CDR3 is TGTGCTAGCAGCTTAAGGGGGGCCAATGAGCAGTTCTTC.

The V and J genes are TRBV4-3 and TRBJ1-2; 7 bases match TRBD1. CDR3 length equals 17 residues. The V and J ends lost 0 bases and 4 bases, in that order; junction bases with no gene match: 11. Germline V gives CDR1 LGHNA, CDR2 YSLEER. As DNA, the CDR3 is TGCGCCAGCAGCCAAGATCACCGACAGGGTGAAGGCTATGGCTACACCTTC. Amino acid sequence: CASSQDHRQGEGYGYTF.

This clonotype showed up just a few times. The chain has TRBV29-1 and TRBJ1-2, with a tentative D call TRBD1 (6 bases). CDR1 is SQVTM and CDR2 is ANQGSEA in the germline V gene. The V end lost 0 bases, the J end lost 6 bases, and 17 bases lay between the germline ends. The CDR3 covers 15 residues. The CDR3 region has the DNA TGCAGCGTTGAAGACCCTACAGGGAATTTGGATGGCTACACCTTC. As protein: CSVEDPTGNLDGYTF.

This chain links TRBV5-6 with TRBJ1-2; D ambiguous. Germline lookup yields CDR1 SGHDT and CDR2 YYEEEE. With 2 bases removed from V and 4 bases from J, the gap between germline ends came to 9 bases. CDR3 size: 13 residues. This chain's CDR3 is CASSLDTTYGYTF. In nucleotides, the CDR3 is TGTGCCAGCAGCTTAGACACAACCTATGGCTACACCTTC.

This clonotype came up a few times. The chain combines TRBV7-9 with TRBJ2-7, with a possible D match to TRBD2 (5 bases). The CDR3 runs 14 residues. The germline V gene has CDR1 SEHNR and CDR2 FQNEAQ (reference sequence). With 1 base removed from V and 6 bases from J, the gap between germline ends came to 13 bases. The CDR3 nucleotides read TGTGCCAGCAGCTTAGTTGAGGGTACCGGCGAGCAGTACTTC. This encodes CASSLVEGTGEQYF.

J is TRBJ1-1 and V is TRBV6-1; D call uncertain. CDR3 length: 15 residues. The V gene's germline CDR1 is MNHNS and CDR2 SASEGT. V lost 5 bases and J 5 bases, leaving 18 bases between the germline ends. CDR3 DNA sequence: TGTGCCAGCAGTTATTTGCGCCGGGGTGGGACTGAAGCTTTCTTT. It specifies CASSYLRRGGTEAFF.

The chain has TRBV4-2 and TRBJ2-1, with TRBD2 as a possible D gene (5 bases). With 0 bases removed from V and 7 bases from J, the gap between germline ends came to 16 bases. Looked up from germline, CDR1 is LGHNA and CDR2 is YNFKEQ. There are 16 residues in the CDR3. Written as DNA, the CDR3 is TGTGCCAGCAGCCAAGATGCGGGCGACATAAGGAATGAGCAGTTCTTC. This gives the protein CASSQDAGDIRNEQFF.

V gene TRBV12-3 or TRBV12-4 combines with J gene TRBJ1-5; D not resolved. CDR3 size: 15 residues. The V end was cut by 3 bases, the J end by 5 bases, with 14 bases between. CDR3 nucleotides: TGTGCCAGCAGTTTTCTAGTCGTTCCCGATCAGCCCCAGCATTTT. This encodes CASSFLVVPDQPQHF.

This clonotype came up a few times. The chain carries TRBV4-1 and TRBJ1-1; maybe TRBD1 (6 bases). Between the trimmed V and J ends, which lost 6 bases and 7 bases, there was a span of 15 bases. Germline V gene lookup returns CDR1 MGHRA and CDR2 YSYEKL. The CDR3 length is 13 residues. CDR3 coding DNA: TGCGCCAGCAGTCGCTCGGGGGGCGATGAAGCTTTCTTT. Amino acid sequence: CASSRSGGDEAFF.

This chain links TRBV20-1 with TRBJ1-3; D ambiguous. The CDR3 covers 11 residues. From germline, CDR1 is DFQATT and CDR2 SNEGSKA (reference sequence). The chain's CDR3 is CSPPRINTIYF. Written as DNA, the CDR3 is TGCAGCCCCCCTCGGATAAACACCATATATTTT.

The V call is TRBV10-3, the J call TRBJ2-3; D is unclear. Germline lookup yields CDR1 ENHRY and CDR2 SYGVKD. The CDR3 is 15 amino acids. The ends were cut back, 3 bases at V and 0 bases at J, with 10 bases in the middle. The CDR3 DNA reads as TGTGCCATCAGTGAAAAAGGGCCTAGCACAGATACGCAGTATTTT. Its translation: CAISEKGPSTDTQYF.

The rearrangement links TRBV3-1 to TRBJ2-3, with TRBD2 identical over 7 bases. V lost 0 bases and J lost 0; bases outside the gene matches: 3. This CDR3 spans 16 amino acids. The germline V gene encodes CDR1 LGHDT and CDR2 YNNKEL (reference sequence). This CDR3 is CASSQEASGSTDTQYF. CDR3 bases: TGTGCCAGCAGCCAAGAGGCTAGCGGTAGCACAGATACGCAGTATTTT.

This clonotype was found many times. The rearrangement links TRBV28 to TRBJ2-5; D not certain. CDR3 length: 18 residues. Trimming pared 4 bases from V and 5 bases from J, leaving 26 bases between. Germline CDR1 reads MDHEN; CDR2 reads SYDVKM. CDR3 in DNA: TGTGCCAGCAGTTCCCCATGGACCGAACTATTTGTGGAGGAGACCCAGTACTTC. Its protein is CASSSPWTELFVEETQYF.

This clonotype was seen only a few times. V and J are TRBV27 and TRBJ1-1; no reliable D call. The length of the CDR3 is 14 residues. V was pared by 10 bases and J by 4 bases, with 19 bases between. Germline V lookup: CDR1 MNHEY, CDR2 SMNVEV (reference sequence). The CDR3 spells CATSLSAVPTEAFF. CDR3 in DNA: TGTGCCACCTCCCTGTCGGCGGTTCCCACTGAAGCTTTCTTT.

The chain joins TRBV15 to TRBJ2-3; maybe TRBD2 (5 bases). Germline CDR1 LNHNV, CDR2 YYDKDF (reference sequence). The CDR3 sequence is 11 residues long. V was trimmed by 11 bases and J by 1 base, leaving 7 bases between them. The DNA of the CDR3 is TGTGCCTTCGGGGGCACAGATACGCAGTATTTT. Its protein product is CAFGGTDTQYF.

This clonotype was seen more than once but under ten times. V and J are TRBV12-3 or TRBV12-4 and TRBJ1-2, with D perhaps matching TRBD1 (6 bases). This CDR3 region has 15 residues. The germline V and J ends were trimmed by 5 bases and 0 bases, with 13 bases remaining between them. In DNA, the CDR3 is TGTGCCAGCAGTACCGCAGGGGCCACTAACTATGGCTACACCTTC. It yields the protein CASSTAGATNYGYTF.

This clonotype showed up many times. V is TRBV12-3 or TRBV12-4 and J is TRBJ2-3, with TRBD2 matching 13 bases. With 3 bases clipped from V and 6 bases from J, the junction kept 12 bases outside the gene matches. CDR3 length: 18 residues. Here the CDR3 DNA reads TGTGCCAGCAGTTTGCGACTAGCGGGGGGCCACACGGTGGATACGCAGTATTTT. Translated: CASSLRLAGGHTVDTQYF.

The V and J genes are TRBV27 and TRBJ2-5; the D call may be TRBD1 or TRBD2 (5 bases each). Per germline, CDR1 MNHEY and CDR2 SMNVEV (reference sequence). The CDR3 runs to 15 residues. Trimming removed 5 bases at V and 0 bases at J, with 13 bases between. The CDR3 region has the DNA TGTGCCAGCAGTAGTTTCCGGGACGACCAAGAGACCCAGTACTTC. Amino acids: CASSSFRDDQETQYF.

This clonotype was seen only once. The chain carries TRBV11-3 and TRBJ1-2; 7 bases agree with TRBD1. The germline gives CDR1 SGHNT, CDR2 YENEEA. The CDR3 totals 16 residues. J gave up 8 bases and V 9 bases, and 21 bases lay outside the gene matches. The CDR3 DNA is TGTGCCAGGGCGTCGGACAGGTTGGAAATTTCGGAAGGCTACACCTTC. Amino acids: CARASDRLEISEGYTF.

As concerns this clonotype: A read error may produce the germline difference seen at one junction end. The rearrangement joins TRBV29-1 to TRBJ1-2; TRBD1 agrees at 11 bases. The CDR3 has 14 residues. Germline CDR1 is SQVTM and CDR2 is ANQGSEA. The CDR3: CSGGQGGIYYDYTF. DNA of the CDR3: TGCAGCGGGGGACAGGGGGGGATATACTATGACTACACCTTC. Filled out from reference TRBV29-1 and TRBJ1-2, the complete variable domain reads SAVISQKPSRDICQRGTSLTIQCQVDSQVTMMFWYRQQPGQSLTLIATANQGSEATYESGFVIDKFPISRPNLTFSTLTVSNMSPEDSSIYLCSGGQGGIYYDYTFGSGTRLTVV.